Shown below are 18 T cell receptor beta chains from a single sample sequenced in a study of beta chain features in type 1 diabetes. Reverse transcription of all isolated RNA meant that expressed TCRB transcripts were sequenced. This table comes from immunoSEQ multiplex PCR, and its TCRdb copy is limited to in-frame clones, with some not included. The data contain hundreds of thousands of clones, 10% to 15% of them singletons. The material sequenced was naive CD4+ T cells from blood. These receptors came from a man aged 18 to 30 in good health.

The chain recombines TRBV11-2 with TRBJ2-5; D possibly corresponds to TRBD1 (6 bases). Germline CDR1 is SGHAT and CDR2 is FQNNGV. V was pared by 5 bases and J by 4 bases, with 17 bases between. CDR3 length: 15 residues. This chain's CDR3 is CASSTRPGHGETQYF. DNA for the CDR3: TGTGCCAGCAGCACCCGACCGGGACATGGAGAGACCCAGTACTTC.

The V call is TRBV28, the J call TRBJ1-2; tentatively, D is TRBD1 (5 bases). With 8 bases removed from V and 8 bases from J, the gap between germline ends came to 12 bases. Germline V gene sequence: CDR1 MDHEN, CDR2 SYDVKM. This CDR3 is built from 11 residues. The CDR3 DNA sequence: TGTGCCAGCTGGAAGGGGTTAGGCTACACCTTC. Amino acids: CASWKGLGYTF.

V gene TRBV7-9 combines with J gene TRBJ2-2; D is possibly TRBD2 (6 bases). The ends were cut back, 6 bases at V and 6 bases at J, with 20 bases in the middle. CDR3 length equals 16 residues. Germline lookup yields CDR1 SEHNR and CDR2 FQNEAQ (reference sequence). The CDR3 nucleotides read TGTGCCAGCAGGGCCGGGACTTTTGACTGGTCCGGGGAGCTGTTTTTT. This encodes CASRAGTFDWSGELFF.

This clone was counted only a few times. The CDR3 loop reads CASSSGLDSGRARPQHF. In DNA form, the CDR3 reads TGTGCCAGCAGCTCGGGCTTGGACAGTGGTCGGGCTAGGCCCCAGCATTTT. The chain is built from TRBV5-6 and TRBJ1-5; possibly TRBD1 for D (6 bases). Trimming pared 3 bases from V and 9 bases from J, leaving 25 bases between. Germline V gene lookup returns CDR1 SGHDT and CDR2 YYEEEE. The CDR3 loop spans 17 amino acids. The full variable domain, completed using reference TRBV5-6 and TRBJ1-5, is DAGVTQSPTHLIKTRGQQVTLRCSPKSGHDTVSWYQQALGQGPQFIFQYYEEEERQRGNFPDRFSGHQFPNYSSELNVNALLLGDSALYLCASSSGLDSGRARPQHFGDGTRLSIL.

The chain joins TRBV2 to TRBJ2-1, with TRBD2 identical over 12 bases. This CDR3 spans 15 amino acids. Germline CDR1 and CDR2: SNHLY and FYNNEI. Unmatched junction bases numbered 4, after V lost 3 bases and J lost 7 bases. CDR3 sequence: CASSDLAGGENEQFF. In DNA, the CDR3 is TGTGCCAGCAGTGACCTAGCGGGAGGGGAAAATGAGCAGTTCTTC.

Written as DNA, the CDR3 is TGTGCCAGTAGCACACCAGGGACTAGCGGGATCTACGAGCAGTACTTC. Translated, it gives CASSTPGTSGIYEQYF. The V call is TRBV19, the J call TRBJ2-7; TRBD2 matches 13 bases. The V gene's germline CDR1 is LNHDA and CDR2 SQIVND (reference sequence). J was trimmed by 3 bases and V by 6 bases; bases with no gene match: 8. CDR3 length equals 16 residues.

The gene calls are TRBV11-3 and TRBJ2-7; 8 positions agree with TRBD1. The germline V gene encodes CDR1 SGHNT and CDR2 YENEEA. The CDR3 runs 13 residues. V gave up 3 bases and J gave up 5 bases; unmatched junction bases: 3. In nucleotides, the CDR3 is TGTGCCAGCAGCTTCGACAGGGGCCACGAGCAGTACTTC. It encodes CASSFDRGHEQYF. The complete variable domain, with remaining parts taken from reference TRBV11-3 and TRBJ2-7, reads EAGVVQSPRYKIIEKKQPVAFWCNPISGHNTLYWYLQNLGQGPELLIRYENEEAVDDSQLPKDRFSAERLKGVDSTLKIQPAELGDSAVYLCASSFDRGHEQYFGPGTRLTVT.

The sample holds a few counts of this clone. The chain links TRBV29-1 to TRBJ2-3; D perhaps matches TRBD2 (6 bases). Germline V gene lookup returns CDR1 SQVTM and CDR2 ANQGSEA. Trimming removed 3 bases from V and 4 bases from J, with 11 bases in between. CDR3 length: 13 residues. The CDR3, as DNA: TGCAGCGTTGAGGAGGGGCCCCCAGATACGCAGTATTTT. It specifies CSVEEGPPDTQYF.

This clone has only a few counts. This chain links TRBV30 with TRBJ1-1; D is ambiguous. Trimming took 3 bases from V and 1 from J, leaving 3 bases between them. Germline V gene sequence: CDR1 GTSNPN, CDR2 SVGIG (reference sequence). This CDR3 has 11 amino acids. In DNA form, the CDR3 reads TGTGCCTGGAGGGCGAACACTGAAGCTTTCTTT. Its protein product is CAWRANTEAFF.

This chain links TRBV7-9 with TRBJ2-7; tentatively, D is TRBD2 (6 bases). The CDR3 is made up of 13 amino acids. Germline assignment: CDR1 SEHNR and CDR2 FQNEAQ (reference sequence). Trimming left V 4 bases short and J 5 bases short, with 12 bases between. CDR3 sequence (DNA): TGTGCCAGCAGCTCGGTGAGGAGGGACGAGCAGTACTTC. It encodes CASSSVRRDEQYF.

This clone was observed a few times. The chain has TRBV15 and TRBJ2-1, with D possibly being TRBD2 (5 bases). Germline CDR1 LNHNV, CDR2 YYDKDF (reference sequence). CDR3 length: 13 amino acids. Trimming cost V 3 bases and J 10 bases, with 13 bases left between them. CDR3 loop: CATSRPSGKEQFF. CDR3 nucleotide sequence: TGTGCCACCAGCAGGCCGTCGGGGAAAGAGCAGTTCTTC.

This clone has more than one count but fewer than ten. This chain joins TRBV5-1 and TRBJ2-1; the match to TRBD1 covers 10 bases. Germline V gene sequence: CDR1 SGHRS, CDR2 YFSETQ. This CDR3 has 15 amino acids. V shed 0 bases, J shed 4 bases, and the junction held 1 base outside the gene matches. This CDR3 reads CASSLAGQGYNEQFF. CDR3 DNA sequence: TGCGCCAGCAGCTTGGCGGGACAGGGGTACAATGAGCAGTTCTTC.

This clone has a single count. V usage is TRBV28 and J usage is TRBJ2-7, with TRBD1 matching 8 bases. Trimming took 2 bases from V and 4 from J; bases not matched to a gene: 7. Germline lookup yields CDR1 MDHEN and CDR2 SYDVKM. The CDR3 consists of 15 residues. The DNA for the CDR3 is TGTGCCAGCAGTTTACCGGACAGGGTAGGGTACGAGCAGTACTTC. Its translation is CASSLPDRVGYEQYF.

This clone was picked up a small number of times. This chain links TRBV9 with TRBJ2-2, with TRBD1 identical over 7 bases. J was trimmed by 5 bases and V by 0 bases; bases with no gene match: 16. This CDR3 is 19 amino acids long. Germline assignment: CDR1 SGDLS and CDR2 YYNGEE. CDR3: CASSVAPQGVSILTGELFF. Written as DNA, the CDR3 is TGTGCCAGCAGCGTAGCTCCCCAGGGGGTTTCTATATTAACCGGGGAGCTGTTTTTT.

This clone was seen a handful of times. The CDR3 spells CASSIEAGAGGYTF. DNA for the CDR3: TGTGCCAGTAGTATAGAGGCAGGGGCCGGTGGCTACACCTTC. V gene TRBV19 combines with J gene TRBJ1-2; D is possibly TRBD1 (6 bases). The CDR3 runs 14 residues. Germline V CDR1 and CDR2: LNHDA, SQIVND (reference sequence). The V end lost 0 bases, the J end lost 7 bases, and 12 bases lay between the germline ends.

The chain has TRBV28 and TRBJ2-7; the match to TRBD2 covers 12 bases. This CDR3 region has 15 residues. V gave up 3 bases and J gave up 3 bases; unmatched junction bases: 3. The germline gives CDR1 MDHEN, CDR2 SYDVKM. CDR3 in amino acids: CASSFRTSGNYEQYF. DNA for the CDR3: TGTGCCAGCAGTTTCCGGACTAGCGGGAACTACGAGCAGTACTTC. The whole variable domain, remainder taken from reference TRBV28 and TRBJ2-7, is DVKVTQSSRYLVKRTGEKVFLECVQDMDHENMFWYRQDPGLGLRLIYFSYDVKMKEKGDIPEGYSVSREKKERFSLILESASTNQTSMYLCASSFRTSGNYEQYFGPGTRLTVT.

The chain joins TRBV30 to TRBJ2-2; 9 nucleotides agree with TRBD2. The CDR3 runs to 13 residues. Germline V lookup: CDR1 GTSNPN, CDR2 SVGIG (reference sequence). Losses at the gene ends were 4 bases for V and 8 bases for J; bases not matched to a gene: 5. The DNA for the CDR3 is TGTGCCTGGACGGGACTAGCACCGGGGGAGCTGTTTTTT. Amino acid sequence: CAWTGLAPGELFF. The entire variable domain, with the rest obtained from reference TRBV30 and TRBJ2-2, is as follows: SQTIHQWPATLVQPVGSPLSLECTVEGTSNPNLYWYRQAAGRGLQLLFYSVGIGQISSEVPQNLSASRPQDRQFILSSKKLLLSDSGFYLCAWTGLAPGELFFGEGSRLTVL.

This clone turned up a few times. The V gene is TRBV6-1, the J gene TRBJ2-7; TRBD1 matches at 7 bases. CDR3 length: 12 residues. CDR1 is MNHNS and CDR2 is SASEGT in the germline V gene. After removal of 6 bases from V and 9 bases from J, the junction contained 8 bases not matched to a gene. CDR3 sequence (DNA): TGTGCCAGCAGCCTCGACAGGGTCGGGCAGTACTTC. It translates to CASSLDRVGQYF.